The 11 T cell receptor beta chains in this list originate from one sample, sequenced in a study of cytomegalovirus exposure and HLA in healthy donors. Primers: 60 Vbeta forward and 13 Jbeta reverse. Clones were sequenced by immunoSEQ multiplex PCR, and TCRdb holds only the in-frame ones, with some missing. The sample includes 150,000 to 200,000 clones, around 75% of them seen just once. Source material: PBMCs. These receptors all come from a man aged 18-30 years in good health and CMV-seropositive.

The chain couples TRBV5-1 to TRBJ1-6; maybe TRBD1 (5 bases). The CDR3 is 15 residues long. V shed 0 bases and J shed 10 bases, with 14 bases lying between them. CDR1 is SGHRS, CDR2 YFSETQ, per germline. As DNA, the CDR3 is TGCGCCAGCAGCTTGGTTGCGGGGGGAGACTCACCCCTCCACTTT. This encodes CASSLVAGGDSPLHF.

The rearrangement joins TRBV5-1 to TRBJ2-6, with 8 positions matching TRBD1. CDR1 is SGHRS and CDR2 is YFSETQ in the germline V gene. The CDR3 length is 17 residues. Germline trimming cut 3 bases from V and 0 bases from J; bases unmatched to any gene: 5. CDR3 in amino acids: CASSSGTGYSGANVLTF. DNA for the CDR3: TGCGCCAGCAGCTCCGGGACAGGATACTCTGGGGCCAACGTCCTGACTTTC.

The rearrangement joins TRBV27 to TRBJ2-1; 7 positions match TRBD1. This CDR3 has 15 amino acids. Germline CDR1 reads MNHEY; CDR2 reads SMNVEV (reference sequence). Trimming cost V 5 bases and J 5 bases; bases outside gene matches: 9. This CDR3 is CASSHEGTVHNEQFF. As DNA, the CDR3 is TGTGCCAGCAGTCATGAGGGGACAGTACACAATGAGCAGTTCTTC.

The rearrangement uses TRBV19 and TRBJ2-1, with TRBD2 matching over 15 bases. This CDR3 is 16 amino acids long. Germline V gene lookup returns CDR1 LNHDA and CDR2 SQIVND (reference sequence). V shed 5 bases and J 8 bases; nucleotides not matched to a gene: 7. CDR3 loop: CASSAGLAGGYDEQFF. The CDR3 bases are TGTGCCAGTAGTGCGGGACTAGCGGGAGGCTATGATGAGCAGTTCTTC. The entire variable domain, with the rest obtained from reference TRBV19 and TRBJ2-1, is as follows: DGGITQSPKYLFRKEGQNVTLSCEQNLNHDAMYWYRQDPGQGLRLIYYSQIVNDFQKGDIAEGYSVSREKKESFPLTVTSAQKNPTAFYLCASSAGLAGGYDEQFFGPGTRLTVL.

This chain joins TRBV27 and TRBJ2-1, with TRBD1 as a possible D gene (5 bases). V was shortened by 10 bases and J by 6 bases, with 16 bases between the two germline ends. The germline V gene encodes CDR1 MNHEY and CDR2 SMNVEV (reference sequence). The CDR3 runs 13 residues. CDR3 sequence: CATSLTDRNEQFF. In DNA, the CDR3 is TGTGCCACCTCCCTGACAGATCGCAATGAGCAGTTCTTC.

The chain recombines TRBV2 with TRBJ1-1, with D possibly matching TRBD1 (6 bases). V was cut by 3 bases and J by 8 bases, with 22 bases left in between. Germline V CDR1 and CDR2: SNHLY, FYNNEI. The CDR3 has 16 amino acids. CDR3: CASSDRGGSRSGEAFF. The DNA of the CDR3 is TGTGCCAGCAGTGATAGGGGGGGCTCACGCTCTGGCGAAGCTTTCTTT.

This clone occurred once. The chain uses TRBV5-6 and TRBJ2-7, with 7 bases aligning to TRBD1. The CDR3 has 13 amino acids. The germline V gene has CDR1 SGHDT and CDR2 YYEEEE. V dropped 4 bases and J dropped 4; count of bases not matched to a gene: 5. As DNA, the CDR3 is TGTGCCAGCAGCCCAGGGACAGAGTACGAGCAGTACGTC. It translates to CASSPGTEYEQYV.

Only a few counts were recorded for this clone. The V gene is TRBV12-5, the J gene TRBJ2-5; D is ambiguous. Germline CDR1 LGHNT, CDR2 FRNRAP. This CDR3 region has 11 residues. V gave up 6 bases and J gave up 5 bases, with 7 bases separating them. CDR3 amino acids: CASGPGETQYF. CDR3 sequence (DNA): TGTGCTAGTGGCCCCGGGGAGACCCAGTACTTC. Full variable domain (remainder filled in from reference TRBV12-5 and TRBJ2-5): DARVTQTPRHKVTEMGQEVTMRCQPILGHNTVFWYRQTMMQGLELLAYFRNRAPLDDSGMPKDRFSAEMPDATLATLKIQPSEPRDSAVYFCASGPGETQYFGPGTRLLVL.

The V gene is TRBV4-1, the J gene TRBJ1-2, with a possible D match to TRBD1 (5 bases). CDR1 is MGHRA, CDR2 YSYEKL, per germline. The V and J ends lost 0 bases and 8 bases respectively, with 13 bases between them. This CDR3 comprises 14 residues. CDR3 DNA sequence: TGCGCCAGCAGCCAAGATGACCGGGGGGTAGGCTACACCTTC. Amino acid sequence: CASSQDDRGVGYTF.

The rearrangement joins TRBV6-1 to TRBJ2-5; 8 positions match TRBD1. This CDR3 has 15 amino acids. J was trimmed by 5 bases and V by 3 bases; bases with no gene match: 8. CDR1 and CDR2 from the germline V gene are MNHNS and SASEGT. Here the CDR3 reads CASSEGTGPGETQYF. CDR3 nucleotide sequence: TGTGCCAGCAGTGAGGGGACAGGACCGGGGGAGACCCAGTACTTC.

The rearrangement joins TRBV7-3 to TRBJ1-5, with a weak D call TRBD1 (5 bases). The germline CDR1 and CDR2 sequences are SGHTA and FQGTGA. V dropped 5 bases and J dropped 10 bases, with 18 bases sitting between them. The CDR3 contains 14 residues. CDR3 nucleotides: TGTGCCAGCAGCGCGGGACGGTGGATTTCACCCCAGCATTTT. Its protein is CASSAGRWISPQHF.